Presented here are 29 T cell receptor beta chains from one specimen sequenced in a study of Graves' ophthalmopathy and Graves' hyperthyroidism. TCR beta CDR3 regions were amplified from RNA transcripts. An initial RT-PCR round employing HTBI primers preceded a second-round multiplex PCR. TCRdb reprocessed the multiplex PCR reads with MiXCR, giving one entry per CDR3 protein. The repertoire holds about 740,000 distinct CDR3 sequences, with roughly 40% as singletons. Material: peripheral blood. The receptors shown here come from an adult man with Graves' ophthalmopathy.

This clonotype was seen repeatedly, ten times or more. This chain joins TRBV2 and TRBJ1-2, with 7 bases that match TRBD1. V shed 6 bases, J shed 4 bases, and the junction held 11 bases outside the gene matches. This CDR3 is 15 amino acids long. Germline values: CDR1 SNHLY, CDR2 FYNNEI. The CDR3 DNA is TGTGCCAGCAGACCGTACCGGACAGGCTTCTATGGCTACACCTTC. It encodes CASRPYRTGFYGYTF. Full variable domain (outside the CDR3, taken from reference TRBV2 and TRBJ1-2): EPEVTQTPSHQVTQMGQEVILRCVPISNHLYFYWYRQILGQKVEFLVSFYNNEISEKSEIFDDQFSVERPDGSNFTLKIRSTKLEDSAMYFCASRPYRTGFYGYTFGSGTRLTVV.

This clonotype was observed a handful of times. V is TRBV2 and J is TRBJ1-5; 7 positions match TRBD1. The V segment lost 4 bases and the J segment 0 bases; nucleotides outside the gene matches: 15. Germline V gene lookup returns CDR1 SNHLY and CDR2 FYNNEI. The length of the CDR3 is 19 residues. In DNA, the CDR3 is TGTGCCAGCAGTGCGAGCCGGGACAGCCATCTATATAGCAATCAGCCCCAGCATTTT. It encodes CASSASRDSHLYSNQPQHF. Looking up the rest from reference TRBV2 and TRBJ1-5 gives the full variable domain: EPEVTQTPSHQVTQMGQEVILRCVPISNHLYFYWYRQILGQKVEFLVSFYNNEISEKSEIFDDQFSVERPDGSNFTLKIRSTKLEDSAMYFCASSASRDSHLYSNQPQHFGDGTRLSIL.

This chain joins TRBV2 and TRBJ2-7, with D uncertain. This CDR3 region has 14 residues. CDR1 is SNHLY and CDR2 is FYNNEI in the germline V gene. The V gene lost 4 bases and the J gene lost 4 bases, with 14 bases spanning the gap. The CDR3 DNA reads TGTGCCAGCAGTGGTTACAGAGGTGGATACGAGCAGTACTTC. Translation gives CASSGYRGGYEQYF.

V is TRBV2 and J is TRBJ1-2; D remains unclear. Germline V CDR1 and CDR2: SNHLY, FYNNEI. This CDR3 region has 13 residues. The V end lost 4 bases, the J end lost 9 bases, and 15 bases lay between the germline ends. The CDR3 sequence is CASSGSLGTSYTF. The CDR3 bases are TGTGCCAGCAGTGGCAGTTTAGGAACCAGCTACACCTTC.

The J gene is TRBJ1-1, the V gene TRBV25-1; D remains unclear. The CDR3 is 12 residues long. With 4 bases removed from V and 6 bases from J, the gap between germline ends came to 9 bases. Germline values: CDR1 MGHDK, CDR2 SYGVNS. The CDR3 DNA reads as TGTGCCAGCAGTGGTGCCCGCGCTGAAGCTTTCTTT. It translates to CASSGARAEAFF.

The J gene is TRBJ1-5, the V gene TRBV20-1, with D tentatively TRBD1 (6 bases). The CDR3 runs 16 residues. With 6 bases removed from V and 1 base from J, the gap between germline ends came to 19 bases. Germline V gene sequence: CDR1 DFQATT, CDR2 SNEGSKA (reference sequence). The CDR3 loop is CSANTGIRSSNQPQHF. The CDR3 region has the DNA TGCAGTGCGAATACAGGGATCAGGAGCAGCAATCAGCCCCAGCATTTT.

V and J are TRBV25-1 and TRBJ2-2; either TRBD1 or TRBD2 may fit D (5 bases each). The CDR3 has 16 amino acids. From germline, CDR1 is MGHDK and CDR2 SYGVNS. With 4 bases removed from V and 4 bases from J, the gap between germline ends came to 16 bases. CDR3 residues: CASSVFPGPSTGELFF. CDR3 in DNA: TGTGCCAGCAGTGTTTTTCCGGGGCCCAGCACCGGGGAGCTGTTTTTT.

Many counts were recorded for this clonotype. J is TRBJ1-5 and V is TRBV19; 9 positions match TRBD1. The CDR3 has 14 residues. Germline V CDR1 and CDR2: LNHDA, SQIVND (reference sequence). V gave up 7 bases and J gave up 6 bases; unmatched junction bases: 7. CDR3 coding DNA: TGTGCCAGTAAACCCGGACAGGGGCCTCAGCCCCAGCATTTT. This encodes CASKPGQGPQPQHF.

The chain employs TRBV9 and TRBJ1-1, with 7 bases identical to TRBD1. This CDR3 region has 15 residues. Germline V gives CDR1 SGDLS, CDR2 YYNGEE. The junction had 5 bases not matched to a gene; V was cut back by 0 bases and J by 3 bases. DNA of the CDR3: TGTGCCAGCAGCGTAGGGGTTCAGGGGGACACTGAAGCTTTCTTT. Protein sequence: CASSVGVQGDTEAFF. Using reference TRBV9 and TRBJ1-1 for the parts outside the CDR3, the full variable domain is DSGVTQTPKHLITATGQRVTLRCSPRSGDLSVYWYQQSLDQGLQFLIQYYNGEERAKGNILERFSAQQFPDLHSELNLSSLELGDSALYFCASSVGVQGDTEAFFGQGTRLTVV.

CDR3 residues: CASSLAQGHGNQPQHF. CDR3 nucleotides: TGTGCCAGCAGCTTAGCTCAGGGACATGGCAATCAGCCCCAGCATTTT. The chain employs TRBV7-9 and TRBJ1-5; D might be TRBD1 (6 bases). Germline values: CDR1 SEHNR, CDR2 FQNEAQ (reference sequence). This CDR3 has 16 amino acids. V gave up 0 bases and J gave up 2 bases, with 11 bases separating them. Full variable domain (rest looked up from reference TRBV7-9 and TRBJ1-5): DTGVSQNPRHKITKRGQNVTFRCDPISEHNRLYWYRQTLGQGPEFLTYFQNEAQLEKSRLLSDRFSAERPKGSFSTLEIQRTEQGDSAMYLCASSLAQGHGNQPQHFGDGTRLSIL.

This clonotype has more than one count but fewer than ten. This chain connects TRBV10-3 to TRBJ1-2; TRBD1 matches 7 bases. Germline assignment: CDR1 ENHRY and CDR2 SYGVKD. V gave up 4 bases and J gave up 4 bases; unmatched junction bases: 3. CDR3 length equals 13 residues. The CDR3 DNA is TGTGCCATCAGTGGCGGGACAGCCTATGGCTACACCTTC. The encoded protein is CAISGGTAYGYTF.

This chain connects TRBV12-3 or TRBV12-4 to TRBJ1-5; 9 bases map to TRBD1. The V gene end was trimmed by 2 bases and the J gene end by 5 bases; junction bases not matched to a gene: 4. The CDR3 is 15 amino acids. CDR3 sequence: CASSLLQGAHQPQHF. DNA for the CDR3: TGTGCCAGCAGTTTACTACAGGGGGCGCATCAGCCCCAGCATTTT.

Details on this clonotype: This sequence may be a read error, since a much larger clone differs from it by one base. The chain links TRBV2 to TRBJ1-2, with 8 bases matching TRBD1. V gave up 8 bases and J gave up 7 bases; unmatched junction bases: 9. Germline values: CDR1 SNHLY, CDR2 FYNNEI. This CDR3 has 13 amino acids. CDR3 sequence (DNA): TGTGCCAGCGGAGGACAGGGAATGGGTGGCTACACCTTC. Translated: CASGGQGMGGYTF.

This clonotype appeared many times. V usage is TRBV10-3 and J usage is TRBJ2-7, with D hard to call. This CDR3 has 11 amino acids. The germline V gene encodes CDR1 ENHRY and CDR2 SYGVKD. Deletions cut 4 bases from V and 2 bases from J, with 3 bases between. The CDR3 loop reads CAISGPYEQYF. Written as DNA, the CDR3 is TGTGCCATCAGTGGACCCTACGAGCAGTACTTC.

This clonotype has just a few counts. This chain links TRBV25-1 with TRBJ2-2; D call uncertain. Trimming removed 10 bases at V and 0 bases at J, with 6 bases between. Germline V CDR1 and CDR2: MGHDK, SYGVNS. The CDR3 extends over 12 amino acids. This chain's CDR3 is CATRANTGELFF. In DNA, the CDR3 is TGTGCCACCCGAGCGAACACCGGGGAGCTGTTTTTT.

The rearrangement uses TRBV10-3 and TRBJ2-5, with TRBD1 matching over 8 bases. J was trimmed by 3 bases and V by 10 bases; bases with no gene match: 13. CDR1 is ENHRY and CDR2 is SYGVKD in the germline V gene. There are 15 residues in the CDR3. The CDR3: CASRSDRESEETQYF. CDR3 DNA sequence: TGTGCCAGCAGATCGGACAGGGAGAGTGAAGAGACCCAGTACTTC.

About this clonotype: Germline and junction disagree at one end, which may indicate a read error. Here the CDR3 reads CAIGDRGNIEAFF. The DNA of the CDR3 is TGTGCCATCGGTGATCGGGGGAACATTGAAGCTTTCTTT. The chain uses TRBV10-3 and TRBJ1-1; weak D call: TRBD1 (5 bases). Germline CDR1 ENHRY, CDR2 SYGVKD. The CDR3 loop spans 13 amino acids.

The chain is built from TRBV29-1 and TRBJ2-2; TRBD1 matches at 8 bases. V lost 7 bases, J lost 11 bases, and 12 bases stayed unmatched. In germline, CDR1 is SQVTM, CDR2 ANQGSEA. This CDR3 spans 13 amino acids. The CDR3 region is CSGTMQGAGELFF. CDR3 nucleotide sequence: TGCAGCGGAACAATGCAGGGGGCTGGTGAGCTGTTTTTT.

V usage is TRBV6-5 and J usage is TRBJ1-2; D is possibly TRBD1 (5 bases). This CDR3 contains 16 residues. CDR1 MNHEY and CDR2 SVGAGI come from the germline V gene. V gave up 2 bases and J gave up 6 bases, with 19 bases separating them. CDR3 sequence (DNA): TGTGCCAGCAGTTACCGGTCCGGGGCAGCCTGGGATGGCTACACCTTC. It specifies CASSYRSGAAWDGYTF.

The V call is TRBV20-1, the J call TRBJ2-7, with a weak D call TRBD1 (5 bases). CDR3 length equals 15 residues. The V end was cut by 2 bases, the J end by 1 base, with 15 bases between. Germline-derived CDR1 and CDR2 are DFQATT and SNEGSKA (reference sequence). The CDR3 protein is CSARKDIQSSYEQYF. The CDR3 nucleotides read TGCAGTGCTAGAAAGGACATCCAATCTTCCTACGAGCAGTACTTC.

Of note for this clonotype: One end of the junction fails to match germline, which may point to a read error. The chain has TRBV10-3 and TRBJ2-7, with D unresolved. Germline CDR1 reads ENHRY; CDR2 reads SYGVKD. CDR3 length equals 14 residues. CDR3 DNA: TGTGCCAGCAGTTACATTCGAGATTCCTACGAGCAGTACTTC. Translation gives CASSYIRDSYEQYF.

This clonotype was counted ten times or more. This CDR3 is CSVEEGRTNYGYTF. The CDR3 DNA follows: TGCAGCGTTGAAGAGGGCAGAACTAACTATGGCTACACCTTC. The chain uses TRBV29-1 and TRBJ1-2; no clear D gene. The CDR3 runs 14 residues. Looked up from germline, CDR1 is SQVTM and CDR2 is ANQGSEA. The V and J ends lost 0 bases and 0 bases respectively, with 8 bases between them. The full variable domain, completed using reference TRBV29-1 and TRBJ1-2, is SAVISQKPSRDICQRGTSLTIQCQVDSQVTMMFWYRQQPGQSLTLIATANQGSEATYESGFVIDKFPISRPNLTFSTLTVSNMSPEDSSIYLCSVEEGRTNYGYTFGSGTRLTVV.

This clonotype has just a few counts. The chain is built from TRBV11-1 and TRBJ2-5; TRBD1 agrees at 10 bases. The junction had 10 bases not matched to a gene; V was cut back by 5 bases and J by 4 bases. The CDR3 covers 16 residues. Germline V gene lookup returns CDR1 SGHAT and CDR2 FQDESV (reference sequence). CDR3 sequence reads: CASSPRTGGGRETQYF. Here the CDR3 DNA reads TGTGCCAGCAGCCCAAGGACAGGGGGAGGTCGAGAGACCCAGTACTTC. Supplemented by reference TRBV11-1 and TRBJ2-5, the full variable domain reads EAEVAQSPRYKITEKSQAVAFWCDPISGHATLYWYRQILGQGPELLVQFQDESVVDDSQLPKDRFSAERLKGVDSTLKIQPAELGDSAMYLCASSPRTGGGRETQYFGPGTRLLVL.

The sample holds one count of this clonotype. The rearrangement uses TRBV2 and TRBJ1-4, with TRBD1 identical over 9 bases. The CDR3 length is 13 residues. Trimming at V came to 7 bases and at J to 7 bases, leaving 4 bases not matched to a gene. CDR1 and CDR2 (germline): SNHLY, FYNNEI. CDR3 amino acids: CASTGQGSEKLFF. The CDR3 DNA follows: TGTGCCAGCACTGGACAGGGGAGTGAAAAACTGTTTTTT.

The chain recombines TRBV19 with TRBJ1-2; D gene unclear. The V gene's germline CDR1 is LNHDA and CDR2 SQIVND (reference sequence). V was pared by 7 bases and J by 5 bases, with 14 bases between. The CDR3 is 13 amino acids. The CDR3 sequence: CASTGSLGYGYTF. CDR3 bases: TGTGCCAGTACCGGCAGCCTAGGATATGGCTACACCTTC.

This clonotype was observed a single time. The rearrangement uses TRBV2 and TRBJ2-7; D may match TRBD1 or TRBD2 (5 bases each). Germline CDR1 SNHLY, CDR2 FYNNEI. The CDR3 runs 15 residues. Trimming took off 5 bases at V and 0 bases at J, with 14 bases between the two ends. The CDR3 loop is CASSFRDHFSYEQYF. DNA for the CDR3: TGTGCCAGCAGTTTTCGGGACCACTTCTCCTACGAGCAGTACTTC.

J is TRBJ2-7 and V is TRBV6-5; perhaps TRBD2 as D (5 bases). The CDR3 is 14 amino acids. The V end was cut by 6 bases, the J end by 6 bases, with 18 bases between. Germline V gene data show CDR1 as MNHEY and CDR2 as SVGAGI. The CDR3 DNA sequence: TGTGCCAGCAGCAGGAGAGGGCAGGTTCCCGAGCAGTACTTC. It translates to CASSRRGQVPEQYF.

This clonotype was counted only a few times. V gene TRBV12-3 or TRBV12-4 combines with J gene TRBJ1-1; 7 bases are shared with TRBD1. The CDR3 extends over 14 amino acids. V dropped 2 bases and J dropped 6; count of bases not matched to a gene: 6. CDR3 protein: CASSLTGARAEAFF. CDR3 coding DNA: TGTGCCAGCAGTTTAACAGGGGCGAGAGCTGAAGCTTTCTTT.

The rearrangement links TRBV12-3 or TRBV12-4 to TRBJ1-4; a possible D gene is TRBD1 (5 bases). V gave up 5 bases and J gave up 1 base, with 8 bases separating them. The CDR3 is 14 amino acids. The CDR3 reads CASSDRETNEKLFF. The DNA for the CDR3 is TGTGCCAGCAGTGACAGAGAAACTAATGAAAAACTGTTTTTT.